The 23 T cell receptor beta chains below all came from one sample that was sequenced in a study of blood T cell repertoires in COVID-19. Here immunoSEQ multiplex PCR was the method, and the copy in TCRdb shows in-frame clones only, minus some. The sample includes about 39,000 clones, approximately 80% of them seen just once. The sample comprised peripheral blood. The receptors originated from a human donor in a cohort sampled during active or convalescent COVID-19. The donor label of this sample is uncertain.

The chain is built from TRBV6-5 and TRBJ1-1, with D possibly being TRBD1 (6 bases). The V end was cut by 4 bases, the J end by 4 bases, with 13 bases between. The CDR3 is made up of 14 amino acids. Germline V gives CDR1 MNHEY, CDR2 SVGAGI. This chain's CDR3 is CASSFTGQITEAFF. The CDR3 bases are TGTGCCAGCAGTTTTACAGGGCAGATCACTGAAGCTTTCTTT.

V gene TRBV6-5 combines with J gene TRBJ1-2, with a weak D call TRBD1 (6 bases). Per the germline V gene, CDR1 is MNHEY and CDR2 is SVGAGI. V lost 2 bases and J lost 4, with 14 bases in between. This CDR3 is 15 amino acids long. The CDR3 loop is CASSYGQLSSYGYTF. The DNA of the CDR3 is TGTGCCAGCAGTTACGGACAGCTAAGTAGCTATGGCTACACCTTC.

The CDR3 coding sequence is TGCGCCAGCAGCCCCCCCCGGGGTGGCTACACCTTC. Its translation is CASSPPRGGYTF. The rearrangement links TRBV4-1 to TRBJ1-2; D not certain. Trimming shortened V by 4 bases and J by 7 bases, and 10 bases separated the two germline ends. In germline, CDR1 is MGHRA, CDR2 YSYEKL. The CDR3 length is 12 residues.

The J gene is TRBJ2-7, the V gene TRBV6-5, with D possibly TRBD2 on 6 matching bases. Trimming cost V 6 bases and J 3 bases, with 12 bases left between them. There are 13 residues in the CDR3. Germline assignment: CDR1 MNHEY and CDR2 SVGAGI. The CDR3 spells CASSLAGLYEQYF. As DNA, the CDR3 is TGTGCCAGCAGCCTTGCGGGACTCTACGAGCAGTACTTC.

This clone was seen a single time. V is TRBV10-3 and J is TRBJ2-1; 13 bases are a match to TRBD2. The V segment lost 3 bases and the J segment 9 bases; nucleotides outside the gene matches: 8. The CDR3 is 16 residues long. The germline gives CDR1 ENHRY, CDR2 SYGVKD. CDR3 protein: CAISDPRTSGSGEQFF. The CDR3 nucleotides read TGTGCCATCAGTGACCCAAGGACTAGCGGGAGTGGTGAGCAGTTCTTC.

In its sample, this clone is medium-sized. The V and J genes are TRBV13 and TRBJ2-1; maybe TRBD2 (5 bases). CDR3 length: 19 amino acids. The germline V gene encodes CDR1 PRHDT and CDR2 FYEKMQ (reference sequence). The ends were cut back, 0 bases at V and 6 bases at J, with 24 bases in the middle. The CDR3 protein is CASSLGLSYWTLPPNEQFF. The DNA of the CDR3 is TGTGCCAGCAGCTTAGGCCTAAGTTATTGGACTCTCCCCCCCAATGAGCAGTTCTTC.

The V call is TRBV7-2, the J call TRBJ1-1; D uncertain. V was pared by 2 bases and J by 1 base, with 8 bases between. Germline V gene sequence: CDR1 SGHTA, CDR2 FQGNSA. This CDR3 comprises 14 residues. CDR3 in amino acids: CASSLFGGNTEAFF. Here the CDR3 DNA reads TGTGCCAGCAGCTTATTTGGAGGGAACACTGAAGCTTTCTTT.

The CDR3 DNA sequence: TGTGCCAGCAGCCACCGGACTAGCGGGATATATGAGCAGTTCTTC. Protein: CASSHRTSGIYEQFF. The chain recombines TRBV14 with TRBJ2-1, with TRBD2 identical over 12 bases. J gave up 8 bases and V 3 bases, and 5 bases lay outside the gene matches. Germline V lookup: CDR1 SGHDN, CDR2 FVKESK. This CDR3 has 15 residues.

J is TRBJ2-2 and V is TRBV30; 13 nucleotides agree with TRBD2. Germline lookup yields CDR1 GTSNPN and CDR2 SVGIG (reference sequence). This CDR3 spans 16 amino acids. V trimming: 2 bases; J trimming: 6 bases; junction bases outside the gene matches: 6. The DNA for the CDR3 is TGTGCCTGGAGTCCCGGACTAGCGGGAGAGGCCGGGGAGCTGTTTTTT. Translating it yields CAWSPGLAGEAGELFF.

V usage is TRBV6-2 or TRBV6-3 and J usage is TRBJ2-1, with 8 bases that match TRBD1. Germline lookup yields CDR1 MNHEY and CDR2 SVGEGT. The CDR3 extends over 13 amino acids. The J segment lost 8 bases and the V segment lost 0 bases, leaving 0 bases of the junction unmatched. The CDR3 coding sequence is TGTGCCAGCAGTTACTCGACAGGGGATGAGCAGTTCTTC. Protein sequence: CASSYSTGDEQFF.

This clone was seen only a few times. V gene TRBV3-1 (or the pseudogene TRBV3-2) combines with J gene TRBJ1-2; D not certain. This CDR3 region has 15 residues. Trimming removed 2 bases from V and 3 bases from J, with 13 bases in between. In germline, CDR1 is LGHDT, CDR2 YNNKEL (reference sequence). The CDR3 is CASSQRGFIDYGYTF. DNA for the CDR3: TGTGCCAGCAGCCAACGGGGATTTATTGACTATGGCTACACCTTC.

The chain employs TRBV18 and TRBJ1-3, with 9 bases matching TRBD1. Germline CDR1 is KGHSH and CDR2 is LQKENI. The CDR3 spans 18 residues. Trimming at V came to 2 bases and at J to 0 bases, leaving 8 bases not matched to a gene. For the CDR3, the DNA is TGTGCCAGCTCACCAAGGACAGGGGTTCAGATCTCTGGAAACACCATATATTTT. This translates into CASSPRTGVQISGNTIYF.

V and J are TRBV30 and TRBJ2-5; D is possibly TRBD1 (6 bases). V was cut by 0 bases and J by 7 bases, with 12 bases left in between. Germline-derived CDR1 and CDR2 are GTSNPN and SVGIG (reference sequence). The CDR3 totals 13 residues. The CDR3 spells CAWSVLEQGTQYF. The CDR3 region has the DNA TGTGCCTGGAGTGTCCTTGAACAGGGGACCCAGTACTTC.

This CDR3 reads CASSFVAGGPYEQYF. Here the CDR3 DNA reads TGTGCCAGCAGTTTCGTAGCGGGAGGGCCTTACGAGCAGTACTTC. This chain joins TRBV27 and TRBJ2-7, with 11 bases fitting TRBD2. CDR3 length: 15 amino acids. Germline V gives CDR1 MNHEY, CDR2 SMNVEV (reference sequence). The junction had 5 bases not matched to a gene; V was cut back by 3 bases and J by 4 bases.

The DNA for the CDR3 is TGTGCCAGCAGGAAACGGACTAGCGGAGTCTACAATGAGCAGTTCTTC. Its protein is CASRKRTSGVYNEQFF. The V and J genes are TRBV11-1 and TRBJ2-1; 10 bases map to TRBD2. This CDR3 has 16 amino acids. J lost 3 bases, V lost 6 bases, and 8 bases had no gene match. CDR1 is SGHAT and CDR2 is FQDESV in the germline V gene (reference sequence).

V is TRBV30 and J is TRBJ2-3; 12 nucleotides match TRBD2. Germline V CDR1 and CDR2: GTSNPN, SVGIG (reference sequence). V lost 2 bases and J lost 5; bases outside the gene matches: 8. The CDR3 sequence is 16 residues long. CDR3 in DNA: TGTGCCTGGAGTCTGAGGACTAGCGGGAATGGAGATACGCAGTATTTT. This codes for CAWSLRTSGNGDTQYF.

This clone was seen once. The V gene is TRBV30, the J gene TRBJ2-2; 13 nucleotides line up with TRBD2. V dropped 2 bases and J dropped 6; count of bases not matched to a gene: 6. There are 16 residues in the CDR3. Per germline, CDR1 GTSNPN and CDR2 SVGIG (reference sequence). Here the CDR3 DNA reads TGTGCCTGGAGTTTTGGACTAGCGGGAGTTGCCGGGGAGCTGTTTTTT. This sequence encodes CAWSFGLAGVAGELFF.

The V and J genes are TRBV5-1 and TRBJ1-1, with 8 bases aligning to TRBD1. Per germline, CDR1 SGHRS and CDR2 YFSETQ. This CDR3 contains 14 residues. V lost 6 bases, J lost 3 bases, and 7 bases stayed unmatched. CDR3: CASTRDRRDTEAFF. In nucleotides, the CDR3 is TGCGCCAGCACCCGGGACAGGAGGGACACTGAAGCTTTCTTT.

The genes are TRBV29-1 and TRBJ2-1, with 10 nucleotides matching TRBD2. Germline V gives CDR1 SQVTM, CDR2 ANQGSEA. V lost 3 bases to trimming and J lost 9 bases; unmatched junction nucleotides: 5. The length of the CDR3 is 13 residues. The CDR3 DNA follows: TGCAGCGTTGAGTCTAGCGGGAGTATTGAGCAGTTCTTC. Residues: CSVESSGSIEQFF.

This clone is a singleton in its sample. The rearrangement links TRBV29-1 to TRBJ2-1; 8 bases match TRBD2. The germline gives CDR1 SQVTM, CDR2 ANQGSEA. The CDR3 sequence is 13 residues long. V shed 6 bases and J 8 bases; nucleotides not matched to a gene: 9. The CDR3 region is CSVTDSGSYEQFF. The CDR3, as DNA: TGCAGCGTCACAGACAGCGGGAGCTATGAGCAGTTCTTC.

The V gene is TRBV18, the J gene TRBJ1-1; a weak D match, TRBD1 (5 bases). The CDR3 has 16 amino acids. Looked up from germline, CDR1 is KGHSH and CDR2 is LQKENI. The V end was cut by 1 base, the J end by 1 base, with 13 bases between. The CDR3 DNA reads TGTGCCAGCTCACCACGGGGGGAGGGAAAGAACACTGAAGCTTTCTTT. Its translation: CASSPRGEGKNTEAFF. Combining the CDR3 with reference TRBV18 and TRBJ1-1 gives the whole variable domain NAGVMQNPRHLVRRRGQEARLRCSPMKGHSHVYWYRQLPEEGLKFMVYLQKENIIDESGMPKERFSAEFPKEGPSILRIQQVVRGDSAAYFCASSPRGEGKNTEAFFGQGTRLTVV.

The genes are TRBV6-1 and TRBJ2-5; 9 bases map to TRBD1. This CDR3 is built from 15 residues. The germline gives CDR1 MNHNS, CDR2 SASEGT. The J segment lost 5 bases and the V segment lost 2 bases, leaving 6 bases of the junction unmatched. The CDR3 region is CASSETGTGMETQYF. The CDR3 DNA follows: TGTGCCAGCAGTGAAACCGGGACAGGGATGGAGACCCAGTACTTC.

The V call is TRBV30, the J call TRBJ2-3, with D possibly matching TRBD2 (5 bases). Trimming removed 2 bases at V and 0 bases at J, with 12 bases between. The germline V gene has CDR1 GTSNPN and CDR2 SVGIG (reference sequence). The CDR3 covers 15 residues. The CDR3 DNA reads TGTGCCTGGAGTCTGTGGGAGTCTAGCACAGATACGCAGTATTTT. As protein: CAWSLWESSTDTQYF. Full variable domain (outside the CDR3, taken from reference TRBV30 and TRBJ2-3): SQTIHQWPATLVQPVGSPLSLECTVEGTSNPNLYWYRQAAGRGLQLLFYSVGIGQISSEVPQNLSASRPQDRQFILSSKKLLLSDSGFYLCAWSLWESSTDTQYFGPGTRLTVL.